Presented here are 9 T cell receptor beta chains from one specimen sequenced in a study of shared clonotypes between healthy human individuals. The assay was immunoSEQ multiplex PCR, and TCRdb's table has in-frame clones only and misses some. The sample includes some 2,500,000 clones, around 90% of them seen just once. Source material: naive CD4+ T cells from PBMCs. Subset indicated: CD45RA+ positively selected. The origin of the receptors is a man younger than 35 in good health. Some clones in this sample may be carry-over from other donors' samples.

The rearrangement links TRBV19 to TRBJ1-2; no definite D call. Germline V gene data show CDR1 as LNHDA and CDR2 as SQIVND (reference sequence). V dropped 5 bases and J dropped 0 bases, with 10 bases sitting between them. The CDR3 has 14 amino acids. DNA for the CDR3: TGTGCCAGTAGTCTGGGGTATCCTAACTATGGCTACACCTTC. This gives the protein CASSLGYPNYGYTF.

The rearrangement links TRBV7-9 to TRBJ1-2, with TRBD1 as a possible D gene (6 bases). This CDR3 has 13 residues. V was clipped by 5 bases and J by 4 bases, with 11 bases between them. CDR1 and CDR2 from the germline V gene are SEHNR and FQNEAQ (reference sequence). The CDR3 sequence is CASSQEGGYGYTF. The CDR3 nucleotides are TGTGCCAGCAGCCAAGAGGGGGGCTATGGCTACACCTTC.

The chain couples TRBV5-1 to TRBJ2-7, with 12 bases matching TRBD2. The CDR3 length is 16 residues. J lost 5 bases, V lost 1 base, and 7 bases had no gene match. The germline V gene has CDR1 SGHRS and CDR2 YFSETQ. Here the CDR3 DNA reads TGCGCCAGCAGCTTGCTCCCTAGCGGGAGGGACAACGAGCAGTACTTC. Protein product: CASSLLPSGRDNEQYF.

This chain connects TRBV10-3 to TRBJ2-7; 8 bases agree with TRBD1. The J segment lost 1 base and the V segment lost 3 bases, leaving 2 bases of the junction unmatched. CDR1 is ENHRY and CDR2 is SYGVKD in the germline V gene. This CDR3 has 14 residues. The CDR3 nucleotides read TGTGCCATCAGTGACAGGGGGCGTTCCTACGAGCAGTACTTC. Protein sequence: CAISDRGRSYEQYF.

This rearrangement joins TRBV19 to TRBJ2-6; TRBD1 might be the D (5 bases). The germline CDR1 and CDR2 sequences are LNHDA and SQIVND (reference sequence). This CDR3 has 15 amino acids. The V gene lost 9 bases and the J gene lost 4 bases, with 16 bases spanning the gap. CDR3 nucleotides: TGTGCCAGCGAAACCCAGGGCACCGGGGCCAACGTCCTGACTTTC. Translated, it gives CASETQGTGANVLTF.

This chain connects TRBV27 to TRBJ2-1, with 8 nucleotides matching TRBD1. CDR1 MNHEY and CDR2 SMNVEV come from the germline V gene (reference sequence). The CDR3 consists of 15 residues. J gave up 8 bases and V 2 bases, and 8 bases lay outside the gene matches. The CDR3 coding sequence is TGTGCCAGCAGTTTAATGCGGACAGGGCTTCATGAGCAGTTCTTC. Protein: CASSLMRTGLHEQFF.

This chain joins TRBV21-1 and TRBJ1-2. TRBV21-1 represents a pseudogene. The CDR3 consists of 16 residues. The DNA of the CDR3 is TGTGCCAGCAGCAATGGGTGGGGGAAAAAGAACTATGGCTACACCTTC. Its protein is CASSNGWGKKNYGYTF.

The V and J genes are TRBV7-9 and TRBJ2-2; D uncertain. The CDR3 sequence is 13 residues long. Germline CDR1 and CDR2: SEHNR and FQNEAQ (reference sequence). V lost 2 bases, J lost 6 bases, and 7 bases lay in between. CDR3 residues: CASSLSSPGELFF. The DNA for the CDR3 is TGTGCCAGCAGCTTAAGTTCCCCCGGGGAGCTGTTTTTT. Full variable domain (remainder filled in from reference TRBV7-9 and TRBJ2-2): DTGVSQNPRHKITKRGQNVTFRCDPISEHNRLYWYRQTLGQGPEFLTYFQNEAQLEKSRLLSDRFSAERPKGSFSTLEIQRTEQGDSAMYLCASSLSSPGELFFGEGSRLTVL.

V gene TRBV2 combines with J gene TRBJ2-7; D may correspond to TRBD1 or TRBD2 (5 bases each). Germline values: CDR1 SNHLY, CDR2 FYNNEI. Deletions cut 10 bases from V and 6 bases from J, with 25 bases between. CDR3 length: 15 residues. Written as DNA, the CDR3 is TGTGCCACCACACTGGGGGATGAGAGTCCCGTCGAGCAGTACTTC. Protein product: CATTLGDESPVEQYF.